This T cell receptor beta chain stems from a study of blood T cell repertoires in COVID-19. Whole-study context: Samples of COVID-19 (acute and convalescent) were obtained from the United States, Italy and Spain. PBMCs, B-cell-depleted T cells, or T cells provided the cDNA or gDNA that made up the material.

The V gene lost 5 bases and the J gene lost 0 bases, with 14 bases spanning the gap. This CDR3 has 16 amino acids. From germline, CDR1 is SGDLS and CDR2 YYNGEE. In the authors' methods: From reference gene primer amplification, estimates of nucleated cell counts were derived. The data were produced by immunoSEQ multiplex PCR, yet TCRdb's version contains in-frame clones alone and is incomplete. V and J calls and clone size follow that table, whereas D and trimming were derived from the DNA. The sample contains about 210,000 clones, roughly 81% of which appear only once. The TCR sequence derives from a woman in her forties or fifties with active or convalescent COVID-19. The sequenced sample consisted of peripheral blood. The genes are TRBV9 and TRBJ2-2; a possible D gene is TRBD1 (6 bases). The DNA for the CDR3 is TGTGCCAGCAGGACTATGGGGGCGTCGAACACCGGGGAGCTGTTTTTT. It yields the protein CASRTMGASNTGELFF.